Each of the 3 T cell receptor beta chains below was sequenced from the same sample in a study of OX40 agonist ivuxolimab in advanced cancers. Only in-frame clones appear in the TCRdb table, and some are missing; sequencing was by immunoSEQ multiplex PCR. The repertoire includes under 25,000 clones, 79% of them detected once, and about 30% sits in the top ten. This specimen was CD4+ or CD8+ T cells sorted from blood, taken in a trial of the OX40 agonist ivuxolimab. These receptors came from an adult with an advanced solid tumor such as melanoma, head and neck, liver or kidney cancer.

This clone was found a few times. The genes are TRBV11-2 and TRBJ2-7; no clear D. The CDR3 has 13 residues. In germline, CDR1 is SGHAT, CDR2 FQNNGV. V was pared by 6 bases and J by 3 bases, with 12 bases between. The CDR3 spells CASRSVGSYEQYF. CDR3 nucleotide sequence: TGTGCCAGCAGATCCGTCGGAAGCTACGAGCAGTACTTC.

The V call is TRBV19, the J call TRBJ1-6, with 10 bases lining up with TRBD1. The junction had 4 bases not matched to a gene; V was cut back by 3 bases and J by 8 bases. The germline CDR1 and CDR2 sequences are LNHDA and SQIVND (reference sequence). This CDR3 comprises 15 residues. In nucleotides, the CDR3 is TGTGCCAGTAGTATTACGGGGACAGGGGATTCACCCCTCCACTTT. Translation: CASSITGTGDSPLHF. The entire variable domain, with the rest obtained from reference TRBV19 and TRBJ1-6, is as follows: DGGITQSPKYLFRKEGQNVTLSCEQNLNHDAMYWYRQDPGQGLRLIYYSQIVNDFQKGDIAEGYSVSREKKESFPLTVTSAQKNPTAFYLCASSITGTGDSPLHFGNGTRLTVT.

The J gene is TRBJ1-5, the V gene TRBV28, with 8 bases fitting TRBD1. Germline V gene lookup returns CDR1 MDHEN and CDR2 SYDVKM. J gave up 4 bases and V 6 bases, and 11 bases lay outside the gene matches. The CDR3 runs 16 residues. CDR3 in amino acids: CASRGYGTGENQPQHF. The CDR3 DNA reads as TGTGCCAGCAGAGGGTACGGGACAGGAGAAAATCAGCCCCAGCATTTT.